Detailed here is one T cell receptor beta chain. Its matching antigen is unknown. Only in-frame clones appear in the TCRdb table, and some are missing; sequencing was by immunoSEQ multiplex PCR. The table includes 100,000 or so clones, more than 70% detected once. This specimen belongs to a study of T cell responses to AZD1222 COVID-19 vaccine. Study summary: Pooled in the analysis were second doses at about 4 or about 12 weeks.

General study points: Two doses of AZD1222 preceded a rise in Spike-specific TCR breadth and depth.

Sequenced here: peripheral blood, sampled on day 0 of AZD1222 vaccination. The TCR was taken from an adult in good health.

CDR3 DNA sequence: TGTGCCAGCAGCCAAGATGTTGCCGGATACGAGCAGTACTTC. Translation: CASSQDVAGYEQYF. This rearrangement joins TRBV3-1 (or the pseudogene TRBV3-2) to TRBJ2-7; D uncertain. Germline CDR1 LGHDT, CDR2 YNNKEL (reference sequence). Trimming cost V 0 bases and J 4 bases, with 10 bases left between them. This CDR3 has 14 residues.